Below are 26 T cell receptor beta chains sequenced from a single sample in a study of T cells in Graves' hyperthyroidism and ophthalmopathy. RNA transcripts gave rise to amplified TCR beta CDR3 regions. The HTBI primer set was used in a first-round RT-PCR of the TCR CDR3. Each CDR3 protein gets one entry after TCRdb re-called the multiplex PCR reads with MiXCR. The repertoire holds around 600,000 distinct CDR3 sequences, with around 14% as singletons. The sequencing sample was made of blood. The origin of the receptors is a woman aged 18 to 35 with Graves' ophthalmopathy.

This chain links TRBV6-1 with TRBJ1-2; D might be TRBD1 (6 bases). The V end was cut by 5 bases, the J end by 4 bases, with 14 bases between. From germline, CDR1 is MNHNS and CDR2 SASEGT. The CDR3 spans 14 residues. CDR3 nucleotides: TGTGCCAGCAGTACCAGGGGCGGAGTCTATGGCTACACCTTC. The encoded protein is CASSTRGGVYGYTF.

The rearrangement links TRBV30 to TRBJ2-3; D is possibly TRBD1 or TRBD2 (5 bases each). The CDR3 runs to 15 residues. The germline V and J ends were trimmed by 5 bases and 1 base, with 16 bases remaining between them. Germline CDR1 and CDR2: GTSNPN and SVGIG (reference sequence). Here the CDR3 reads CAWGRGVLGTDTQYF. The CDR3 DNA reads as TGTGCCTGGGGCAGAGGGGTTTTGGGCACAGATACGCAGTATTTT.

At least ten counts were recorded for this clonotype. The chain is built from TRBV3-1 and TRBJ2-1, with 7 bases matching TRBD1. Per the germline V gene, CDR1 is LGHDT and CDR2 is YNNKEL (reference sequence). The CDR3 covers 17 residues. The V and J ends lost 3 bases and 1 base, in that order; junction bases with no gene match: 9. The CDR3 is CASSHPQWDSSYNEQFF. The CDR3 coding sequence is TGTGCCAGCAGCCACCCCCAGTGGGACAGTTCCTACAATGAGCAGTTCTTC.

The sample holds many counts of this clonotype. The J gene is TRBJ2-4, the V gene TRBV7-8; perhaps TRBD2 as D (6 bases). This CDR3 has 14 residues. The ends were cut back, 2 bases at V and 8 bases at J, with 13 bases in the middle. CDR1 is SGHVS and CDR2 is FQNEAQ in the germline V gene. CDR3 bases: TGTGCCAGCAGCTTAAATGGAGGCGGGGACATTCAGTACTTC. Translated, it gives CASSLNGGGDIQYF.

This clonotype was seen ten or more times. This chain connects TRBV12-3 or TRBV12-4 to TRBJ2-1; D is unresolved. CDR3 size: 14 residues. V lost 6 bases, J lost 7 bases, and 16 bases lay in between. CDR3 residues: CASSRPLRSNEQFF. For the CDR3, the DNA is TGTGCCAGCAGCCGACCCCTACGATCAAATGAGCAGTTCTTC.

Of note for this clonotype: Given a much more abundant clone one base away, this may be a read error. This chain links TRBV18 with TRBJ2-4, with 7 bases identical to TRBD1. The V gene's germline CDR1 is KGHSH and CDR2 LQKENI. This CDR3 is 15 amino acids long. The CDR3 reads CTSSPLQGAKNIQYF. The CDR3 DNA is TGTACCAGCTCACCACTACAGGGGGCCAAAAACATTCAGTACTTC. Variable domain in full (rest from reference TRBV18 and TRBJ2-4): NAGVMQNPRHLVRRRGQEARLRCSPMKGHSHVYWYRQLPEEGLKFMVYLQKENIIDESGMPKERFSAEFPKEGPSILRIQQVVRGDSAAYFCTSSPLQGAKNIQYFGAGTRLSVL.

This chain connects TRBV28 to TRBJ1-2, with D perhaps TRBD1 (6 bases). Trimming stripped 6 bases from V and 8 bases from J, with 22 bases between. This CDR3 is built from 15 residues. Germline lookup yields CDR1 MDHEN and CDR2 SYDVKM. The CDR3 protein is CASREVLQGLGGYTF. The CDR3 coding sequence is TGTGCCAGCAGAGAGGTTCTTCAGGGGCTGGGGGGCTACACCTTC.

The genes are TRBV20-1 and TRBJ1-4; D is uncertain. Germline CDR1 reads DFQATT; CDR2 reads SNEGSKA (reference sequence). V lost 3 bases and J 0 bases, leaving 11 bases between the germline ends. The CDR3 runs to 15 residues. The CDR3 loop reads CSASPRVATNEKLFF. The CDR3 DNA reads TGCAGTGCTAGTCCCCGGGTTGCAACTAATGAAAAACTGTTTTTT.

The rearrangement links TRBV4-3 to TRBJ2-7; TRBD2 aligns across 9 bases. The CDR3 covers 17 residues. J gave up 2 bases and V 4 bases, and 12 bases lay outside the gene matches. Germline CDR1 LGHNA, CDR2 YSLEER. CDR3 sequence (DNA): TGCGCCAGCAGCCCGCGTATAGCGGGAGCTCCTCCCTACGAGCAGTACTTC. Its translation is CASSPRIAGAPPYEQYF.

This clonotype was seen repeatedly, ten times or more. J is TRBJ1-1 and V is TRBV30; D not resolved. V dropped 5 bases and J dropped 7 bases, with 14 bases sitting between them. Germline V gene sequence: CDR1 GTSNPN, CDR2 SVGIG (reference sequence). The CDR3 totals 12 residues. This CDR3 is CAWCPVRGEAFF. The CDR3 DNA reads TGTGCCTGGTGCCCAGTGCGGGGTGAAGCTTTCTTT.

This clonotype has a count of ten or more. This chain connects TRBV28 to TRBJ2-7; D may correspond to TRBD1 or TRBD2 (5 bases each). This CDR3 spans 13 amino acids. The germline gives CDR1 MDHEN, CDR2 SYDVKM. V dropped 3 bases and J dropped 6 bases, with 12 bases sitting between them. CDR3 region: CASSLNGGREQYF. As DNA, the CDR3 is TGTGCCAGCAGTTTGAATGGGGGACGCGAGCAGTACTTC.

This clonotype was detected only a few times. V and J are TRBV13 and TRBJ2-4, with 9 bases matching TRBD1. The ends lost 3 bases at V and 6 bases at J; junction bases unmatched: 3. CDR1 is PRHDT, CDR2 FYEKMQ, per germline (reference sequence). CDR3 length: 14 amino acids. CDR3 sequence reads: CASSLGQGGNIQYF. The CDR3 DNA reads as TGTGCCAGCAGCTTGGGACAGGGTGGAAACATTCAGTACTTC.

This clonotype was counted between two and nine times. V is TRBV6-2 or TRBV6-3 and J is TRBJ1-3, with a weak D call TRBD1 (6 bases). This CDR3 spans 15 amino acids. Germline lookup yields CDR1 MNHEY and CDR2 SVGEGT. Trimming removed 9 bases from V and 0 bases from J, with 15 bases in between. The CDR3 DNA reads as TGTGCCAGGGTCCGGACAGACCTCTCTGGAAACACCATATATTTT. The encoded protein is CARVRTDLSGNTIYF.

The sample holds many counts of this clonotype. This chain links TRBV7-8 with TRBJ2-3, with 13 positions matching TRBD2. Per the germline V gene, CDR1 is SGHVS and CDR2 is FQNEAQ. With 4 bases clipped from V and 2 bases from J, the junction kept 12 bases outside the gene matches. The CDR3 spans 19 residues. CDR3 sequence reads: CASSYPGLAGLGATDTQYF. The CDR3 region has the DNA TGTGCCAGCAGCTACCCGGGACTAGCGGGACTTGGGGCCACAGATACGCAGTATTTT.

This clonotype has only a few counts. V gene TRBV4-2 combines with J gene TRBJ2-2; no reliable D call. Germline CDR1 reads LGHNA; CDR2 reads YNFKEQ. The CDR3 length is 15 residues. Trimming pared 1 base from V and 2 bases from J, leaving 8 bases between. The CDR3, as DNA: TGTGCCAGCAGCCAAGGCCAACTAAACACCGGGGAGCTGTTTTTT. Amino acid sequence: CASSQGQLNTGELFF.

This clonotype was found a few times. The gene calls are TRBV30 and TRBJ2-7; D is possibly TRBD2 (6 bases). Germline CDR1 is GTSNPN and CDR2 is SVGIG (reference sequence). The CDR3 sequence is 13 residues long. The V gene lost 4 bases and the J gene lost 3 bases, with 13 bases spanning the gap. The CDR3 loop is CAWTGTSVYEQYF. CDR3 bases: TGTGCCTGGACCGGGACTTCCGTCTACGAGCAGTACTTC.

This rearrangement joins TRBV30 to TRBJ2-1; 8 bases map to TRBD2. Germline lookup yields CDR1 GTSNPN and CDR2 SVGIG (reference sequence). This CDR3 region has 15 residues. Unmatched junction bases numbered 4, after V lost 0 bases and J lost 3 bases. As DNA, the CDR3 is TGTGCCTGGAGTGTTGGAGCGGGAGACTACAATGAGCAGTTCTTC. Amino acid sequence: CAWSVGAGDYNEQFF.

This clonotype has ten or more counts. J is TRBJ1-3 and V is TRBV30, with D tentatively TRBD1 (6 bases). CDR3 length: 15 residues. V lost 3 bases to trimming and J lost 0 bases, with 12 bases between them. Germline CDR1 reads GTSNPN; CDR2 reads SVGIG (reference sequence). The CDR3 reads CAWSKGVLSGNTIYF. The CDR3 DNA is TGTGCCTGGAGCAAGGGGGTCCTCTCTGGAAACACCATATATTTT.

This clonotype appeared many times. This chain joins TRBV29-1 and TRBJ2-7; 12 nucleotides agree with TRBD2. The CDR3 loop spans 14 amino acids. Looked up from germline, CDR1 is SQVTM and CDR2 is ANQGSEA. The ends lost 7 bases at V and 7 bases at J; junction bases unmatched: 11. The CDR3 sequence: CSGRGLAGGSEQYF. The DNA of the CDR3 is TGCAGCGGGAGGGGTCTAGCGGGAGGGTCAGAGCAGTACTTC.

The chain couples TRBV19 to TRBJ1-6, with 7 bases lining up with TRBD1. CDR3 length equals 19 residues. J was trimmed by 0 bases and V by 3 bases; bases with no gene match: 11. The germline CDR1 and CDR2 sequences are LNHDA and SQIVND (reference sequence). As DNA, the CDR3 is TGTGCCAGTAGTATGTGGAAAATACAGGGGAGCTCCTATAATTCACCCCTCCACTTT. Protein sequence: CASSMWKIQGSSYNSPLHF.

This clonotype was seen repeatedly, ten times or more. V usage is TRBV7-9 and J usage is TRBJ2-7; possibly TRBD2 for D (7 bases). V dropped 7 bases and J dropped 6 bases, with 16 bases sitting between them. The CDR3 runs to 13 residues. Germline V gene lookup returns CDR1 SEHNR and CDR2 FQNEAQ (reference sequence). CDR3 coding DNA: TGTGCCAGCACTCACTTGAGGGGGGGCGAGCAGTACTTC. Its protein product is CASTHLRGGEQYF.

The genes are TRBV4-1 and TRBJ2-3; perhaps TRBD2 as D (5 bases). The CDR3 loop spans 16 amino acids. Trimming removed 0 bases from V and 0 bases from J, with 10 bases in between. Germline CDR1 MGHRA, CDR2 YSYEKL. CDR3 nucleotide sequence: TGCGCCAGCAGCCAAGATGGAGCGGTTAGCACAGATACGCAGTATTTT. Amino acids: CASSQDGAVSTDTQYF.

This chain joins TRBV6-1 and TRBJ1-2, with 9 bases matching TRBD1. The V segment lost 5 bases and the J segment 6 bases; nucleotides outside the gene matches: 4. The CDR3 covers 13 residues. Per germline, CDR1 MNHNS and CDR2 SASEGT. CDR3 in amino acids: CASSKDRGDGYTF. The CDR3 DNA follows: TGTGCCAGCAGTAAAGACAGGGGGGATGGCTACACCTTC.

This clonotype was observed at least ten times. The rearrangement uses TRBV20-1 and TRBJ2-5; D is ambiguous. Deletions cut 1 base from V and 5 bases from J, with 8 bases between. CDR1 and CDR2 (germline): DFQATT, SNEGSKA (reference sequence). The CDR3 is 12 amino acids. CDR3 loop: CSARALGETQYF. The CDR3 coding sequence is TGCAGTGCTAGAGCCCTCGGGGAGACCCAGTACTTC.

In this sample, this clonotype turned up a few times. The chain carries TRBV20-1 and TRBJ2-7; 9 positions agree with TRBD2. The CDR3 runs to 14 residues. Losses at the gene ends were 1 base for V and 5 bases for J; bases not matched to a gene: 6. Germline CDR1 reads DFQATT; CDR2 reads SNEGSKA (reference sequence). The CDR3 loop reads CSARGAAGGHEQYF. The CDR3 DNA follows: TGCAGTGCTAGAGGGGCAGCGGGAGGCCACGAGCAGTACTTC.

This CDR3 reads CAWSSGNTDTQYF. CDR3 coding DNA: TGTGCCTGGAGTTCTGGGAACACAGATACGCAGTATTTT. The rearrangement links TRBV30 to TRBJ2-3, with D uncertain. The germline V gene encodes CDR1 GTSNPN and CDR2 SVGIG (reference sequence). This CDR3 is 13 amino acids long. The V end lost 2 bases, the J end lost 2 bases, and 8 bases lay between the germline ends.